This T cell receptor (beta chain) is drawn from a study of CD8+ T cells in alopecia areata. Study-wide background: Patients received oral tofacitinib, 5 to 10 mg twice daily, for moderate-to-severe alopecia areata. Tofacitinib exposure lasted 6 to 18 months, followed by 6 months off drug.

Extracted RNA was reverse transcribed into cDNA, the sequencing template. TCRdb's copy holds only in-frame clones and misses some; the assay was immunoSEQ multiplex PCR. Of around 270,000 clones in the sample, about three fifths are singletons; the top ten hold around 1.8%. Treatment meaning: oral pan-JAK inhibitor, 5-10 mg twice daily. Trimming pared 2 bases from V and 0 bases from J, leaving 18 bases between. This CDR3 is built from 18 residues. Germline V gene sequence: CDR1 SGDLS, CDR2 YYNGEE. This clonotype originated in a human donor with alopecia areata. The source was CD4+ T cells sorted from blood, collected at week 24, from a patient treated with tofacitinib. The gene calls are TRBV9 and TRBJ2-4; tentative D call: TRBD1 (6 bases). CDR3 amino acids: CASSVGSSRGTAKNIQYF. In DNA form, the CDR3 reads TGTGCCAGCAGCGTTGGAAGCTCCAGGGGTACAGCCAAAAACATTCAGTACTTC.